The 3 T cell receptor beta chains below all came from one sample that was sequenced in a study of blood T cell repertoires in COVID-19. TCRdb's copy holds only in-frame clones and misses some; the assay was immunoSEQ multiplex PCR. This table holds around 99,000 clones, 75% to 90% found once. The sequenced sample consisted of peripheral blood. The source is a human donor in a cohort sampled during active COVID-19.

The V call is TRBV6-6, the J call TRBJ2-5, with TRBD1 as a possible D gene (6 bases). The V and J ends lost 0 bases and 4 bases respectively, with 9 bases between them. Germline CDR1 MNHNY, CDR2 SVGAGI (reference sequence). The CDR3 is made up of 14 amino acids. The chain's CDR3 is CASSYSGQRETQYF. The CDR3 region has the DNA TGTGCCAGCAGTTACTCAGGACAGAGAGAGACCCAGTACTTC.

The J gene is TRBJ2-3, the V gene TRBV9; TRBD2 matches 11 bases. Germline V lookup: CDR1 SGDLS, CDR2 YYNGEE. The CDR3 is 15 amino acids. Trimming cost V 3 bases and J 6 bases; bases outside gene matches: 6. Here the CDR3 DNA reads TGTGCCAGCAGCGGTAGCGGGAGGGGTGCTGATACGCAGTATTTT. It is translated as CASSGSGRGADTQYF.

This sequence joins TRBV10-3 and TRBJ1-5; 9 bases align to TRBD1. CDR3 size: 13 residues. Trimming removed 10 bases from V and 3 bases from J; junction bases left unmatched: 4. CDR1 is ENHRY and CDR2 is SYGVKD in the germline V gene. CDR3 sequence reads: CATIQGANQPQHF. The CDR3 DNA sequence: TGTGCCACCATACAGGGGGCCAATCAGCCCCAGCATTTT.